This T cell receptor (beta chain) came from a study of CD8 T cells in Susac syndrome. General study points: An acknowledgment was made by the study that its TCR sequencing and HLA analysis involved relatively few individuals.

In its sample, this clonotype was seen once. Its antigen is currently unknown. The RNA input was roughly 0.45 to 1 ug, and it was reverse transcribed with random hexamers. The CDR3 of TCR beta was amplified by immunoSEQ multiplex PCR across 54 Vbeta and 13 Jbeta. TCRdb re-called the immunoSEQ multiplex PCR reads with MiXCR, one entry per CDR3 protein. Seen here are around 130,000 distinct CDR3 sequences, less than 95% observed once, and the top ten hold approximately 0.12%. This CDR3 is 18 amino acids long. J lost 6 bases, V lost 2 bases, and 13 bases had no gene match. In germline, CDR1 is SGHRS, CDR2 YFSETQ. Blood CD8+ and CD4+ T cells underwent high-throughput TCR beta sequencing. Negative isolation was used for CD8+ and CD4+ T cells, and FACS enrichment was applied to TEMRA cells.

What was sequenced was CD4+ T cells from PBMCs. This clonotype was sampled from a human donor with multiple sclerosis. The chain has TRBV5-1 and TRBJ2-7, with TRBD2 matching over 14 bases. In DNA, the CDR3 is TGCGCCAGCAGCTTAACCGGACTAGCGGGAGGTTTTTCATCCGAGCAGTACTTC. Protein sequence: CASSLTGLAGGFSSEQYF.